This TCR beta chain was captured in a study of a mutant IDH1 vaccine in newly diagnosed glioma. Study information: Patients were pretreated with radiotherapy, temozolomide, or both, mostly both. Study conclusions and caveats: The vaccine induced immune responses, and these occurred in around 93% of patients.

Of note for this clone: What it binds is unknown.

Produced via immunoSEQ multiplex PCR; TCRdb's table is partial and in-frame only. The table records about 67,000 clones, 80% to 90% of them present only once. Trimming pared 4 bases from V and 5 bases from J, leaving 22 bases between. This CDR3 has 17 residues. Germline assignment: CDR1 SGDLS and CDR2 YYNGEE. Time point indicated: baseline, week 1 (first vaccination visit). The treatment: pre-vaccination baseline after standard-of-care therapy. This TCR was recovered from a woman younger than 35 with glioma. Some clones in this sample may be carry-over from other donors' samples. The V call is TRBV9, the J call TRBJ2-1, with a weak D call TRBD2 (5 bases). The sequenced sample was peripheral blood mononuclear cells (PBMCs), obtained from a glioma patient treated with radiotherapy, temozolomide or both. CDR3 in amino acids: CASSPRPRTEANNEQFF. CDR3 DNA: TGTGCCAGCAGCCCTCGACCCCGGACGGAGGCTAACAATGAGCAGTTCTTC.